Listed here is a single T cell receptor (beta chain). This entry belongs to a study of blood T cell repertoires in COVID-19. Assay: immunoSEQ multiplex PCR; the TCRdb copy retains only in-frame clones and omits some. The table includes around 440,000 clones, approximately 90% detected once. Trimming stripped 0 bases from V and 4 bases from J, with 13 bases between. The CDR3 covers 17 residues. Germline CDR1 reads LGHNT; CDR2 reads FRNRAP. Material for sequencing was peripheral blood. This clonotype originated in a woman aged 45-59 years with COVID-19, enrolled during active disease. The chain has TRBV12-5 and TRBJ2-6, with TRBD2 as a possible D gene (5 bases). For the CDR3, the DNA is TGTGCTAGTGGTTTGGTACGGGAAAGCTCGGGGGCCAACGTCCTGACTTTC. Translating it yields CASGLVRESSGANVLTF.